These 18 T cell receptor beta chains were sequenced from one sample in a study of T-cell memory formation after mild COVID-19. MiXCR, applied by TCRdb to the 5' RACE reads, yields one record per CDR3 protein. This sample yields approximately 240,000 distinct CDR3 sequences, of which around 17% are seen a single time; approximately 3.5% belongs to the top ten. The sample consisted of PBMCs or a T cell subset sorted from them (not recorded which). The source is a man between 18 and 29 years old who had mild COVID-19 (a few samples of this study predate the infection). Cell type and time point are not known.

V usage is TRBV2 and J usage is TRBJ2-3; D may match TRBD1 or TRBD2 (6 bases each). This CDR3 region has 15 residues. The V and J ends lost 7 bases and 6 bases respectively, with 20 bases between them. Germline CDR1 reads SNHLY; CDR2 reads FYNNEI. CDR3 bases: TGTGCCAGCACCCTACGGGGGACAACTCCGGATACGCAGTATTTT. It translates to CASTLRGTTPDTQYF.

The sample holds many counts of this clonotype. The chain links TRBV4-1 to TRBJ2-5, with a possible D match to TRBD2 (6 bases). This CDR3 contains 15 residues. V lost 4 bases, J lost 7 bases, and 19 bases lay in between. Germline V gives CDR1 MGHRA, CDR2 YSYEKL. The CDR3 region is CASSRVWGVRGTQYF. The CDR3 DNA follows: TGCGCCAGCAGCCGAGTCTGGGGGGTTCGAGGGACCCAGTACTTC.

This clonotype came up a few times. The chain links TRBV5-1 to TRBJ2-3; TRBD2 agrees at 9 bases. Trimming removed 4 bases from V and 5 bases from J; junction bases left unmatched: 5. In germline, CDR1 is SGHRS, CDR2 YFSETQ. The CDR3 length is 14 residues. The CDR3 spells CASSPLAGRDTQYF. The CDR3 DNA reads as TGCGCCAGCAGCCCCCTAGCGGGGAGAGATACGCAGTATTTT.

The chain couples TRBV25-1 to TRBJ1-1; weak D call: TRBD1 (6 bases). This CDR3 has 14 amino acids. Between the trimmed V and J ends, which lost 4 bases and 5 bases, there was a span of 14 bases. Germline values: CDR1 MGHDK, CDR2 SYGVNS. For the CDR3, the DNA is TGTGCCAGCAGTGGGACAGCGCCTCTGACTGAAGCTTTCTTT. This sequence encodes CASSGTAPLTEAFF.

This clonotype has only a few counts. This chain uses TRBV5-1 with TRBJ2-2; maybe TRBD1 (6 bases). CDR3 length: 16 residues. Trimming cost V 0 bases and J 6 bases, with 15 bases left between them. CDR1 SGHRS and CDR2 YFSETQ come from the germline V gene. Written as DNA, the CDR3 is TGCGCCAGCAGCTTGGAAGAGGGCAGGGGTTCCGGGGAGCTGTTTTTT. Translation: CASSLEEGRGSGELFF.

In its sample, this clonotype was seen a few times. The CDR3: CASNSGDRTQYF. CDR3 nucleotide sequence: TGTGCCAGCAACTCGGGGGACCGTACGCAGTATTTT. The chain couples TRBV3-1 to TRBJ2-3; a possible D gene is TRBD2 (6 bases). There are 12 residues in the CDR3. From germline, CDR1 is LGHDT and CDR2 YNNKEL (reference sequence). V lost 7 bases and J lost 8, with 13 bases in between.

Details on this clonotype: One junction end disagrees with the germline gene, perhaps due to a read error. The chain has TRBV6-2 or TRBV6-3 and TRBJ2-7; D ambiguous. CDR1 is MNHEY, CDR2 SVGEGT, per germline. The CDR3 has 13 amino acids. This CDR3 is CASRTISQVLPFF. The CDR3 nucleotides read TGTGCCAGCAGGACGATCTCTCAGGTCCTACCCTTCTTC.

At least ten counts were recorded for this clonotype. The V gene is TRBV27, the J gene TRBJ1-5, with 8 bases identical to TRBD1. Germline V CDR1 and CDR2: MNHEY, SMNVEV (reference sequence). The CDR3 loop spans 15 amino acids. Trimming removed 5 bases from V and 7 bases from J; junction bases left unmatched: 10. CDR3 sequence (DNA): TGTGCCAGCAGTCTTACCAGGGGGCCAGGGCAGCCCCAGCATTTT. Translating it yields CASSLTRGPGQPQHF.

This clonotype was counted at least ten times. The chain carries TRBV7-9 and TRBJ1-6; weak D call: TRBD1 (6 bases). V was trimmed by 4 bases and J by 10 bases, leaving 11 bases between them. Looked up from germline, CDR1 is SEHNR and CDR2 is FQNEAQ (reference sequence). The length of the CDR3 is 13 residues. The CDR3 region has the DNA TGTGCCAGCAGCTCCGAACAGGGCTCACCCCTCCACTTT. As protein: CASSSEQGSPLHF. Complete variable domain (other parts from reference TRBV7-9 and TRBJ1-6): DTGVSQNPRHKITKRGQNVTFRCDPISEHNRLYWYRQTLGQGPEFLTYFQNEAQLEKSRLLSDRFSAERPKGSFSTLEIQRTEQGDSAMYLCASSSEQGSPLHFGNGTRLTVT.

This clonotype was counted between two and nine times. The rearrangement uses TRBV3-1 and TRBJ2-5, with 8 positions matching TRBD1. J lost 4 bases, V lost 4 bases, and 5 bases had no gene match. The CDR3 is 14 residues long. Germline lookup yields CDR1 LGHDT and CDR2 YNNKEL (reference sequence). The CDR3 DNA follows: TGTGCCAGCAGCCGCGACAGGGGAGCAGAGACCCAGTACTTC. This encodes CASSRDRGAETQYF.

The chain combines TRBV7-2 with TRBJ2-7; 11 positions agree with TRBD2. The trim removed 5 bases at V and 0 bases at J, leaving 6 bases unmatched. From germline, CDR1 is SGHTA and CDR2 FQGNSA. The CDR3 is 16 residues long. The CDR3 DNA follows: TGTGCCAGCAGCCAACTAGCGGGGGCAGGCTCCTACGAGCAGTACTTC. Translated: CASSQLAGAGSYEQYF.

In its sample, this clonotype was seen many times. The genes are TRBV29-1 and TRBJ1-2; unclear D gene. CDR1 and CDR2 from the germline V gene are SQVTM and ANQGSEA. CDR3 length equals 11 residues. V dropped 5 bases and J dropped 2 bases, with 6 bases sitting between them. The CDR3 coding sequence is TGCAGCGTTTATCTGAACTATGGCTACACCTTC. Amino acids: CSVYLNYGYTF.

The rearrangement uses TRBV4-3 and TRBJ1-1; TRBD1 matches 10 bases. Germline CDR1 and CDR2: LGHNA and YSLEER. This CDR3 comprises 15 residues. Trimming removed 4 bases from V and 4 bases from J; junction bases left unmatched: 6. The CDR3 DNA sequence: TGCGCCAGCAGCCCCGGGACAGGGGTCGGCACTGAAGCTTTCTTT. This translates into CASSPGTGVGTEAFF.

The chain carries TRBV5-1 and TRBJ1-1; 9 nucleotides line up with TRBD1. The CDR3 spans 15 residues. The germline V gene encodes CDR1 SGHRS and CDR2 YFSETQ. V was clipped by 0 bases and J by 5 bases; unmatched bases: 5. The CDR3, as DNA: TGCGCCAGCAGCTTGGTAACAGGGGGCTTGACTGAAGCTTTCTTT. This encodes CASSLVTGGLTEAFF.

The chain joins TRBV7-2 to TRBJ2-3; maybe TRBD1 (5 bases). V lost 5 bases and J lost 3, with 15 bases in between. Germline values: CDR1 SGHTA, CDR2 FQGNSA. CDR3 length equals 15 residues. The CDR3 sequence: CASSPTVSTTDTQYF. The CDR3 DNA reads as TGTGCCAGCAGCCCGACAGTCTCCACAACAGATACGCAGTATTTT.

This clonotype was counted ten times or more. The rearrangement uses TRBV4-3 and TRBJ1-5; possible D gene TRBD1, 6 bases. Germline V CDR1 and CDR2: LGHNA, YSLEER. V lost 0 bases and J 7 bases, leaving 13 bases between the germline ends. CDR3 length equals 15 residues. The CDR3 here is CASSQDGQGRQPQHF. For the CDR3, the DNA is TGCGCCAGCAGCCAAGATGGGCAGGGGAGGCAGCCCCAGCATTTT.

The chain combines TRBV28 with TRBJ2-5; 9 bases align to TRBD1. J lost 5 bases, V lost 1 base, and 5 bases had no gene match. The germline CDR1 and CDR2 sequences are MDHEN and SYDVKM. The CDR3 is made up of 15 amino acids. CDR3 protein: CASSLSTGGMETQYF. CDR3 nucleotides: TGTGCCAGCAGTTTATCAACAGGGGGCATGGAGACCCAGTACTTC.

The chain recombines TRBV9 with TRBJ2-5; D remains unclear. This CDR3 is 13 amino acids long. Germline CDR1 and CDR2: SGDLS and YYNGEE. V was cut by 2 bases and J by 2 bases, with 7 bases left in between. The CDR3 loop is CASSVSQQETQYF. The CDR3 DNA reads as TGTGCCAGCAGCGTCAGTCAACAAGAGACCCAGTACTTC. Variable domain in full (rest from reference TRBV9 and TRBJ2-5): DSGVTQTPKHLITATGQRVTLRCSPRSGDLSVYWYQQSLDQGLQFLIQYYNGEERAKGNILERFSAQQFPDLHSELNLSSLELGDSALYFCASSVSQQETQYFGPGTRLLVL.